One and the same sample provided the 32 T cell receptor beta chains below, sequenced in a study of human T cells and chemical hapten exposure. TCRdb reprocessed the RACE reads via MiXCR and lists one record per CDR3 protein. This sample has 150,000 to 200,000 distinct CDR3 sequences, with around 20% found just once. The time point denotes: patch test 1, 2 weeks after DPC sensitization. This sample's treatment: therapeutic diphenylcyclopropenone sensitization with weekly scalp DPC. Source: whole blood, taken in connection with sensitization to the hapten diphenylcyclopropenone (DPC). The receptors stem from a woman between 50 and 59 years old with alopecia areata. Some clones in this sample may be carry-over from other donors' samples.

This chain joins TRBV11-1 and TRBJ2-7; the match to TRBD1 covers 8 bases. The V gene's germline CDR1 is SGHAT and CDR2 FQDESV (reference sequence). With V trimmed by 5 bases and J by 2 bases, 5 bases remained unmatched. The CDR3 is 14 amino acids. CDR3 sequence: CASSRTDRAYEQYF. The CDR3 DNA sequence: TGTGCCAGCAGCCGAACGGACAGGGCCTACGAGCAGTACTTC.

This clonotype occurred a few times. The chain links TRBV2 to TRBJ2-7; D unresolved. The V end was cut by 3 bases, the J end by 2 bases, with 5 bases between. This CDR3 is 12 amino acids long. The germline V gene has CDR1 SNHLY and CDR2 FYNNEI. The CDR3 DNA reads as TGTGCCAGCAGTGATCAGCCCTACGAGCAGTACTTC. Translated: CASSDQPYEQYF. Complete variable domain (other parts from reference TRBV2 and TRBJ2-7): EPEVTQTPSHQVTQMGQEVILRCVPISNHLYFYWYRQILGQKVEFLVSFYNNEISEKSEIFDDQFSVERPDGSNFTLKIRSTKLEDSAMYFCASSDQPYEQYFGPGTRLTVT.

This clonotype was counted only a few times. The chain joins TRBV7-9 to TRBJ2-3, with 13 positions matching TRBD2. Looked up from germline, CDR1 is SEHNR and CDR2 is FQNEAQ (reference sequence). With 8 bases clipped from V and 2 bases from J, the junction kept 1 base outside the gene matches. The CDR3 has 14 residues. The CDR3 DNA is TGTGCCAGCGGGACTAGCGGGAACACAGATACGCAGTATTTT. Residues: CASGTSGNTDTQYF.

CDR3 amino acids: CASSQWAGGLANYGYTF. The CDR3 DNA reads as TGTGCCAGCAGCCAATGGGCAGGGGGCTTAGCTAACTATGGCTACACCTTC. The V gene is TRBV3-1, the J gene TRBJ1-2; 8 bases map to TRBD1. CDR3 size: 17 residues. After removal of 2 bases from V and 0 bases from J, the junction contained 8 bases not matched to a gene. Per germline, CDR1 LGHDT and CDR2 YNNKEL (reference sequence).

The J gene is TRBJ2-7, the V gene TRBV27, with TRBD1 as a possible D gene (6 bases). The CDR3 has 14 residues. CDR1 and CDR2 from the germline V gene are MNHEY and SMNVEV (reference sequence). Trimming pared 4 bases from V and 5 bases from J, leaving 15 bases between. CDR3 loop: CASSSTGIMDEQYF. The CDR3, as DNA: TGTGCCAGCAGTTCTACAGGGATAATGGACGAGCAGTACTTC.

The sample holds a few counts of this clonotype. The rearrangement joins TRBV2 to TRBJ1-6; D remains unclear. This CDR3 has 12 amino acids. V shed 6 bases and J shed 7 bases, with 7 bases lying between them. Per germline, CDR1 SNHLY and CDR2 FYNNEI. The CDR3 reads CASRATNSPLHF. DNA of the CDR3: TGTGCCAGCAGGGCCACAAATTCACCCCTCCACTTT. Supplemented by reference TRBV2 and TRBJ1-6, the full variable domain reads EPEVTQTPSHQVTQMGQEVILRCVPISNHLYFYWYRQILGQKVEFLVSFYNNEISEKSEIFDDQFSVERPDGSNFTLKIRSTKLEDSAMYFCASRATNSPLHFGNGTRLTVT.

The gene calls are TRBV20-1 and TRBJ1-5, with a possible D match to TRBD1 (5 bases). Per the germline V gene, CDR1 is DFQATT and CDR2 is SNEGSKA (reference sequence). The germline V and J ends were trimmed by 3 bases and 2 bases, with 14 bases remaining between them. The CDR3 has 15 amino acids. CDR3 region: CSARRIRAGNQPQHF. CDR3 DNA sequence: TGCAGTGCTAGGCGTATCAGGGCTGGCAATCAGCCCCAGCATTTT.

The table lists this clonotype with a few counts. The chain joins TRBV7-9 to TRBJ2-7, with 9 positions matching TRBD1. Germline CDR1 reads SEHNR; CDR2 reads FQNEAQ (reference sequence). V shed 1 base and J 5 bases; nucleotides not matched to a gene: 6. CDR3 length: 15 amino acids. The CDR3: CASSLGDRDVDEQYF. CDR3 nucleotides: TGTGCCAGCAGCTTAGGGGACAGGGATGTGGACGAGCAGTACTTC. The whole variable domain, filled in from reference TRBV7-9 and TRBJ2-7, reads DTGVSQNPRHKITKRGQNVTFRCDPISEHNRLYWYRQTLGQGPEFLTYFQNEAQLEKSRLLSDRFSAERPKGSFSTLEIQRTEQGDSAMYLCASSLGDRDVDEQYFGPGTRLTVT.

This chain joins TRBV20-1 and TRBJ2-3; TRBD1 agrees at 7 bases. The CDR3 has 14 amino acids. CDR1 is DFQATT and CDR2 is SNEGSKA in the germline V gene (reference sequence). After removal of 8 bases from V and 3 bases from J, the junction contained 11 bases not matched to a gene. The CDR3 is CSTYPGQITDTQYF. CDR3 DNA sequence: TGCAGTACTTACCCGGGACAGATTACAGATACGCAGTATTTT.

V usage is TRBV20-1 and J usage is TRBJ2-2; maybe TRBD2 (6 bases). The germline V and J ends were trimmed by 1 base and 6 bases, with 12 bases remaining between them. Looked up from germline, CDR1 is DFQATT and CDR2 is SNEGSKA (reference sequence). CDR3 size: 14 residues. The CDR3 loop is CSARGPGVSGELFF. The CDR3 bases are TGCAGTGCTAGAGGTCCGGGAGTGTCCGGGGAGCTGTTTTTT.

This clonotype was recorded a few times. The chain recombines TRBV29-1 with TRBJ1-1, with D unresolved. This CDR3 is built from 12 residues. CDR1 SQVTM and CDR2 ANQGSEA come from the germline V gene. The V and J ends lost 5 bases and 1 base respectively, with 8 bases between them. The CDR3 nucleotides are TGCAGCGTTTTTGAGGGGAACACTGAAGCTTTCTTT. Protein sequence: CSVFEGNTEAFF. Full variable domain (remainder filled in from reference TRBV29-1 and TRBJ1-1): SAVISQKPSRDICQRGTSLTIQCQVDSQVTMMFWYRQQPGQSLTLIATANQGSEATYESGFVIDKFPISRPNLTFSTLTVSNMSPEDSSIYLCSVFEGNTEAFFGQGTRLTVV.

The chain's CDR3 is CASSPMRHGDTEAFF. DNA of the CDR3: TGCGCCAGCAGCCCGATGAGGCACGGAGACACTGAAGCTTTCTTT. The chain links TRBV5-1 to TRBJ1-1; D is unclear. Germline CDR1 and CDR2: SGHRS and YFSETQ. This CDR3 region has 15 residues. With 4 bases removed from V and 3 bases from J, the gap between germline ends came to 16 bases.

The gene calls are TRBV5-6 and TRBJ1-2; D unresolved. V was clipped by 1 base and J by 7 bases, with 17 bases between them. CDR3 size: 15 residues. CDR1 SGHDT and CDR2 YYEEEE come from the germline V gene. The CDR3 sequence: CASSLRGLDSAGYTF. In DNA form, the CDR3 reads TGTGCCAGCAGCTTGCGAGGGTTGGACTCCGCTGGCTACACCTTC.

The rearrangement joins TRBV24-1 to TRBJ2-3, with 9 bases aligning to TRBD1. J was trimmed by 3 bases and V by 1 base; bases with no gene match: 1. Germline V gene lookup returns CDR1 KGHDR and CDR2 SFDVKD. This CDR3 contains 15 residues. The CDR3 DNA reads as TGTGCCACCAGTGATTTACAGGGGGCTACAGATACGCAGTATTTT. Translation: CATSDLQGATDTQYF.

This clonotype was recorded a few times. V gene TRBV5-1 combines with J gene TRBJ1-1; D ambiguous. The CDR3 sequence is 13 residues long. Germline loops: CDR1 SGHRS, CDR2 YFSETQ. The V and J ends lost 7 bases and 0 bases respectively, with 10 bases between them. In DNA form, the CDR3 reads TGCGCCAGCGGTAGGAACATGAACACTGAAGCTTTCTTT. Encoded protein: CASGRNMNTEAFF. The full variable domain, completed using reference TRBV5-1 and TRBJ1-1, is KAGVTQTPRYLIKTRGQQVTLSCSPISGHRSVSWYQQTPGQGLQFLFEYFSETQRNKGNFPGRFSGRQFSNSRSEMNVSTLELGDSALYLCASGRNMNTEAFFGQGTRLTVV.

The sample holds a few counts of this clonotype. This chain uses TRBV5-1 with TRBJ2-7; D possibly corresponds to TRBD1 (6 bases). V gave up 5 bases and J gave up 3 bases, with 18 bases separating them. CDR1 and CDR2 (germline): SGHRS, YFSETQ. The CDR3 is 15 residues long. The CDR3 region is CASRFGPSGDYEQYF. In nucleotides, the CDR3 is TGCGCCAGCAGATTCGGACCCTCAGGGGACTACGAGCAGTACTTC. The full variable domain, its missing parts supplied by reference TRBV5-1 and TRBJ2-7, is KAGVTQTPRYLIKTRGQQVTLSCSPISGHRSVSWYQQTPGQGLQFLFEYFSETQRNKGNFPGRFSGRQFSNSRSEMNVSTLELGDSALYLCASRFGPSGDYEQYFGPGTRLTVT.

A word on this clonotype: Germline and junction disagree at one end, which may indicate a read error. J is TRBJ1-2 and V is TRBV9; D remains ambiguous. The CDR3 spans 9 residues. Germline CDR1 is SGDLS and CDR2 is YYNGEE. CDR3 amino acids: CASSVDGPF. In nucleotides, the CDR3 is TGTGCCAGCAGCGTGGACGGACCCTTC.

This clonotype occurred many times. The chain couples TRBV9 to TRBJ1-5; unclear D gene. V lost 0 bases, J lost 7 bases, and 11 bases lay in between. CDR1 and CDR2 from the germline V gene are SGDLS and YYNGEE. This CDR3 contains 14 residues. The CDR3 region has the DNA TGTGCCAGCAGCGTAGAGGCGGCGGAACAGCCCCAGCATTTT. Amino acids: CASSVEAAEQPQHF.

This clonotype was observed a handful of times. This chain links TRBV15 with TRBJ2-7; D is perhaps TRBD2 (5 bases). Trimming shortened V by 3 bases and J by 2 bases, and 11 bases separated the two germline ends. The germline gives CDR1 LNHNV, CDR2 YYDKDF (reference sequence). The CDR3 has 14 residues. The DNA of the CDR3 is TGTGCCACCAGCAGCGGACTTACCACCTACGAGCAGTACTTC. Translated: CATSSGLTTYEQYF.

The chain recombines TRBV27 with TRBJ2-2; 11 bases map to TRBD2. Trimming cost V 0 bases and J 4 bases; bases outside gene matches: 4. The CDR3 contains 17 residues. Germline CDR1 MNHEY, CDR2 SMNVEV (reference sequence). The CDR3 coding sequence is TGTGCCAGCAGTTTATCTCCTAGCGGGAGGTCCACCGGGGAGCTGTTTTTT. Translated: CASSLSPSGRSTGELFF.

This clonotype was detected a few times. The gene calls are TRBV20-1 and TRBJ2-1; maybe TRBD2 (6 bases). Trimming cost V 3 bases and J 8 bases, with 17 bases left between them. The germline CDR1 and CDR2 sequences are DFQATT and SNEGSKA (reference sequence). The CDR3 length is 14 residues. This CDR3 reads CSASAGRGLDEQFF. In DNA, the CDR3 is TGCAGTGCTAGCGCCGGACGGGGGTTGGATGAGCAGTTCTTC.

This clonotype has a handful of counts. The gene calls are TRBV7-8 and TRBJ2-3; TRBD2 might be the D (6 bases). V was trimmed by 1 base and J by 4 bases, leaving 18 bases between them. The CDR3 length is 17 residues. Germline values: CDR1 SGHVS, CDR2 FQNEAQ. CDR3 in amino acids: CASSLGGRNGWADTQYF. CDR3 nucleotides: TGTGCCAGCAGCTTAGGAGGGAGGAATGGATGGGCAGATACGCAGTATTTT. The full variable domain, rest sourced from reference TRBV7-8 and TRBJ2-3, is GAGVSQSPRYKVAKRGQDVALRCDPISGHVSLFWYQQALGQGPEFLTYFQNEAQLDKSGLPSDRFFAERPEGSVSTLKIQRTQQEDSAVYLCASSLGGRNGWADTQYFGPGTRLTVL.

This sequence joins TRBV7-9 and TRBJ2-2; no reliable D call. This CDR3 spans 12 amino acids. The V and J ends lost 3 bases and 6 bases respectively, with 5 bases between them. In germline, CDR1 is SEHNR, CDR2 FQNEAQ (reference sequence). The chain's CDR3 is CASSFQAGELFF. CDR3 in DNA: TGTGCCAGCAGCTTTCAGGCCGGGGAGCTGTTTTTT.

In this sample, this clonotype turned up a few times. The chain recombines TRBV15 with TRBJ1-1; D is unresolved. Trimming pared 1 base from V and 0 bases from J, leaving 12 bases between. Germline V gene data show CDR1 as LNHNV and CDR2 as YYDKDF (reference sequence). CDR3 length: 16 residues. CDR3 region: CATSRGVVSMNTEAFF. The DNA for the CDR3 is TGTGCCACCAGCAGAGGAGTCGTCAGCATGAACACTGAAGCTTTCTTT.

The V call is TRBV29-1, the J call TRBJ1-1, with D perhaps matching TRBD1 (5 bases). The CDR3 contains 10 residues. The germline CDR1 and CDR2 sequences are SQVTM and ANQGSEA. V dropped 6 bases and J dropped 7 bases, with 9 bases sitting between them. The CDR3 is CSVEQVEAFF. As DNA, the CDR3 is TGCAGCGTAGAACAGGTTGAAGCTTTCTTT.

This rearrangement joins TRBV3-1 to TRBJ2-7, with 8 bases identical to TRBD1. The CDR3 sequence is 15 residues long. V dropped 1 base and J dropped 1; count of bases not matched to a gene: 3. Germline loops: CDR1 LGHDT, CDR2 YNNKEL (reference sequence). The CDR3 here is CASSQGQGISYEQYF. CDR3 DNA: TGTGCCAGCAGCCAAGGACAGGGGATATCCTACGAGCAGTACTTC.

The CDR3 DNA sequence: TGTGCCAGCAGTTTTTGGACAGGATACCCCTACGAGCAGTACTTC. Amino acid sequence: CASSFWTGYPYEQYF. The chain links TRBV27 to TRBJ2-7; 7 nucleotides align to TRBD1. This CDR3 contains 15 residues. With 3 bases clipped from V and 2 bases from J, the junction kept 7 bases outside the gene matches. Germline assignment: CDR1 MNHEY and CDR2 SMNVEV (reference sequence).

The chain employs TRBV20-1 and TRBJ2-7, with 12 bases that match TRBD2. CDR1 DFQATT and CDR2 SNEGSKA come from the germline V gene (reference sequence). The CDR3 extends over 15 amino acids. Trimming cost V 6 bases and J 1 base; bases outside gene matches: 7. CDR3 bases: TGCAGTGCCCTGTCCGGGACTAGCGGGTCCTACGAGCAGTACTTC. Translation gives CSALSGTSGSYEQYF.

This clonotype was seen only a few times. The chain uses TRBV3-1 and TRBJ2-1; no clear D gene. From germline, CDR1 is LGHDT and CDR2 YNNKEL (reference sequence). CDR3 size: 13 residues. V lost 1 base and J 6 bases, leaving 7 bases between the germline ends. CDR3 sequence reads: CASSQVRSNEQFF. The CDR3 DNA reads as TGTGCCAGCAGCCAAGTCAGGAGCAATGAGCAGTTCTTC.

This chain joins TRBV9 and TRBJ2-7, with 7 bases lining up with TRBD1. Germline values: CDR1 SGDLS, CDR2 YYNGEE. V was clipped by 3 bases and J by 9 bases; unmatched bases: 9. This CDR3 is 13 amino acids long. The CDR3, as DNA: TGTGCCAGCAGCGCGGGGACAGCTCAGGGGCAGTACTTC. It encodes CASSAGTAQGQYF.

This clonotype has a handful of counts. This rearrangement joins TRBV7-6 to TRBJ2-3; 10 bases are a match to TRBD2. In germline, CDR1 is SGHVS, CDR2 FNYEAQ. This CDR3 comprises 17 residues. Unmatched junction bases numbered 13, after V lost 4 bases and J lost 6 bases. The CDR3 sequence: CASSSLPAGGPKDTQYF. CDR3 coding DNA: TGTGCCAGCAGCTCGCTCCCAGCGGGAGGGCCTAAGGATACGCAGTATTTT.

This clonotype was counted between two and nine times. The chain is built from TRBV5-1 and TRBJ2-2, with no clear D. Looked up from germline, CDR1 is SGHRS and CDR2 is YFSETQ. The CDR3 loop spans 14 amino acids. Between the trimmed V and J ends, which lost 0 bases and 3 bases, there was a span of 6 bases. CDR3 DNA: TGCGCCAGCAGCTTGGAGGTGGACACCGGGGAGCTGTTTTTT. Its protein is CASSLEVDTGELFF.